Below are 9 T cell receptor beta chains sequenced from a single sample in a study of identical twins. MiXCR, run by TCRdb on the 5' RACE reads, gives a single entry per CDR3 protein. The table has under 900,000 distinct CDR3 sequences, 18% seen once; the top ten hold roughly 13%. The same sample was also used in a study of T cells expressing NK-cell markers.

The specimen sequenced was PBMCs. Receptors originate from a woman under 30 in good health.

This clonotype has more than one count but fewer than ten. The rearrangement uses TRBV12-3 or TRBV12-4 and TRBJ2-2, with 8 bases aligning to TRBD2. This CDR3 has 18 residues. The V gene end was trimmed by 6 bases and the J gene end by 0 bases; junction bases not matched to a gene: 12. CDR3 sequence: CASRLGLAAFANTGELFF. CDR3 DNA sequence: TGTGCCAGCAGGCTCGGACTAGCAGCATTCGCGAACACCGGGGAGCTGTTTTTT.

This chain joins TRBV29-1 and TRBJ1-1; possible D gene TRBD1, 6 bases. This CDR3 contains 15 residues. CDR1 SQVTM and CDR2 ANQGSEA come from the germline V gene. V lost 6 bases and J 0 bases, leaving 17 bases between the germline ends. The CDR3 protein is CSVQQGWGMNTEAFF. The CDR3 nucleotides read TGCAGCGTCCAACAGGGATGGGGGATGAACACTGAAGCTTTCTTT.

This chain links TRBV11-3 with TRBJ2-5; TRBD2 agrees at 8 bases. Germline assignment: CDR1 SGHNT and CDR2 YENEEA. The CDR3 runs to 16 residues. Germline trimming cut 6 bases from V and 3 bases from J; bases unmatched to any gene: 12. The CDR3 sequence: CASRKWGLGGEETQYF. For the CDR3, the DNA is TGTGCCAGCAGGAAGTGGGGACTAGGAGGGGAAGAGACCCAGTACTTC.

This clonotype was observed a handful of times. This sequence joins TRBV12-3 or TRBV12-4 and TRBJ1-6; D unresolved. The CDR3 runs 12 residues. The V and J ends lost 5 bases and 12 bases respectively, with 11 bases between them. This CDR3 is CASSHGTRPLHF. As DNA, the CDR3 is TGTGCCAGCAGTCACGGTACTAGACCCCTCCACTTT.

This chain joins TRBV5-1 and TRBJ1-1; 8 positions agree with TRBD1. V shed 0 bases, J shed 3 bases, and the junction held 4 bases outside the gene matches. CDR1 is SGHRS, CDR2 YFSETQ, per germline. This CDR3 comprises 15 residues. DNA for the CDR3: TGCGCCAGCAGCTTGGTGACAGGGGTATACACTGAAGCTTTCTTT. Amino acid sequence: CASSLVTGVYTEAFF.

In this sample, this clonotype turned up a few times. This chain uses TRBV7-2 with TRBJ1-1; D remains unclear. The germline gives CDR1 SGHTA, CDR2 FQGNSA. V lost 4 bases, J lost 0 bases, and 9 bases lay in between. The CDR3 is 14 amino acids. CDR3 in amino acids: CASSSQTLNTEAFF. CDR3 DNA: TGTGCCAGCAGCTCCCAGACCTTGAACACTGAAGCTTTCTTT. Full variable domain (missing parts from reference TRBV7-2 and TRBJ1-1): GAGVSQSPSNKVTEKGKDVELRCDPISGHTALYWYRQSLGQGLEFLIYFQGNSAPDKSGLPSDRFSAERTGGSVSTLTIQRTQQEDSAVYLCASSSQTLNTEAFFGQGTRLTVV.

This clonotype was found a few times. Here the CDR3 DNA reads TGTGCCTGGAGTAACAGGGGACTTAGAAACACCATATATTTT. It yields the protein CAWSNRGLRNTIYF. The chain links TRBV30 to TRBJ1-3; 7 bases line up with TRBD1. Germline CDR1 and CDR2: GTSNPN and SVGIG (reference sequence). The ends lost 2 bases at V and 5 bases at J; junction bases unmatched: 6. The CDR3 length is 14 residues. Based on the CDR3 plus reference TRBV30 and TRBJ1-3, the full variable domain is SQTIHQWPATLVQPVGSPLSLECTVEGTSNPNLYWYRQAAGRGLQLLFYSVGIGQISSEVPQNLSASRPQDRQFILSSKKLLLSDSGFYLCAWSNRGLRNTIYFGEGSWLTVV.

This clonotype was picked up a small number of times. The chain carries TRBV7-2 and TRBJ2-1; TRBD2 matches at 9 bases. Germline V gene lookup returns CDR1 SGHTA and CDR2 FQGNSA. The CDR3 contains 16 residues. V shed 4 bases and J 6 bases; nucleotides not matched to a gene: 10. Here the CDR3 DNA reads TGTGCCAGCAGCTATCGCTCCGGCGGGAGGGCCAATGAGCAGTTCTTC. The encoded protein is CASSYRSGGRANEQFF.

This rearrangement joins TRBV20-1 to TRBJ2-6, with D unresolved. The V end was cut by 1 base, the J end by 4 bases, with 11 bases between. CDR1 and CDR2 (germline): DFQATT, SNEGSKA (reference sequence). CDR3 length equals 15 residues. The CDR3 nucleotides read TGCAGTGCTAGAGGGCTAGGTACGGGGGCCAACGTCCTGACTTTC. It specifies CSARGLGTGANVLTF.